These 6 T cell receptor beta chains share one sample of origin, sequenced in a study of blood T cell repertoires in COVID-19 (dated by TCRdb to 2018 to 2021). Receptor amplification or capture employed the immunoSEQ multiplex PCR assay. The source is immuneACCESS, and TCRdb retained only in-frame sequences with V and J called. Part of the clones is not carried over; for the studies checked, unresolved V genes explain less than half of this, and the remainder is unexplained. This sample lists about 13,000 clones; roughly 88% were detected once. The ten largest account for 13% to 15% of the sample. Sequenced material: peripheral blood. Receptors originate from a human donor in a cohort sampled during active COVID-19.

This rearrangement joins TRBV5-6 to TRBJ2-3; TRBD1 matches 7 bases. Germline lookup yields CDR1 SGHDT and CDR2 YYEEEE. The CDR3 has 16 residues. V dropped 0 bases and J dropped 1; count of bases not matched to a gene: 5. The CDR3 DNA reads TGTGCCAGCAGCTTGGTGAGGGGGCCGCGCACAGATACGCAGTATTTT. Translation: CASSLVRGPRTDTQYF. The complete variable domain, with remaining parts taken from reference TRBV5-6 and TRBJ2-3, reads DAGVTQSPTHLIKTRGQQVTLRCSPKSGHDTVSWYQQALGQGPQFIFQYYEEEERQRGNFPDRFSGHQFPNYSSELNVNALLLGDSALYLCASSLVRGPRTDTQYFGPGTRLTVL.

This clone was counted once. The V gene is TRBV18, the J gene TRBJ2-5, with D tentatively TRBD1 (6 bases). Germline V gene data show CDR1 as KGHSH and CDR2 as LQKENI. With 2 bases removed from V and 2 bases from J, the gap between germline ends came to 6 bases. The CDR3 has 13 residues. This CDR3 reads CASSPDRQETQYF. The CDR3 region has the DNA TGTGCCAGCTCACCAGACAGGCAAGAGACCCAGTACTTC.

The V and J genes are TRBV25-1 and TRBJ1-3; D is possibly TRBD1 (6 bases). This CDR3 contains 14 residues. Germline CDR1 and CDR2: MGHDK and SYGVNS. V lost 1 base and J 5 bases, leaving 9 bases between the germline ends. The CDR3 reads CASSESGDRNTIYF. The CDR3 DNA reads TGTGCCAGCAGTGAATCAGGGGATCGAAACACCATATATTTT.

This clone was detected only once. V and J are TRBV5-1 and TRBJ2-1, with 9 bases identical to TRBD2. With 0 bases clipped from V and 7 bases from J, the junction kept 11 bases outside the gene matches. The V gene's germline CDR1 is SGHRS and CDR2 YFSETQ. The CDR3 runs to 17 residues. As DNA, the CDR3 is TGCGCCAGCAGCTTGGCCGTGGGACTAGCTGGGGGAAATGAGCAGTTCTTC. Translation gives CASSLAVGLAGGNEQFF.

The V and J genes are TRBV21-1 and TRBJ1-6; no DNA check was done on the table's D call, TRBD1. TRBV21-1 is flagged as a pseudogene. The CDR3 is 18 amino acids. The CDR3 spells CASSKEVGTRPYNSPLHF. In DNA form, the CDR3 reads TGTGCCAGCAGCAAAGAAGTCGGCACCAGGCCCTATAATTCACCCCTCCACTTT.

This rearrangement joins TRBV10-3 to TRBJ1-1, with a tentative D call TRBD1 (5 bases). V shed 5 bases and J shed 7 bases, with 20 bases lying between them. Germline values: CDR1 ENHRY, CDR2 SYGVKD. CDR3 length: 15 amino acids. The CDR3 DNA reads as TGTGCCATCAGTTCCGGGGGTGGTGGTCTGCTTGAAGCTTTCTTT. Translating gives CAISSGGGGLLEAFF.